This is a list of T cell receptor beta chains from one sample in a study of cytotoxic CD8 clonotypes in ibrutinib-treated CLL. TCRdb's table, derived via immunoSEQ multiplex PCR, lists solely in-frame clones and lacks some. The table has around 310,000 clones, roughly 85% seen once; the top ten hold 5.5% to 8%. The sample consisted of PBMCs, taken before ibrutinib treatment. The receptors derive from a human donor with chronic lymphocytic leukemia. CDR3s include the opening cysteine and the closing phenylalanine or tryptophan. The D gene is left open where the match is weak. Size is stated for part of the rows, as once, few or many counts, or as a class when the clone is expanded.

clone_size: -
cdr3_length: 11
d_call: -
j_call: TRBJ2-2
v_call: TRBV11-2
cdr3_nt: TGTGCCAGCAGCTTAACCGGGGAGCTGTTTTTT
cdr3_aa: CASSLTGELFF

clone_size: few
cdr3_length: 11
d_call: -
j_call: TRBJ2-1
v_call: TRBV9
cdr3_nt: TGTGCCAGCAGGACTACCAATGAGCAGTTCTTC
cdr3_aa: CASRTTNEQFF

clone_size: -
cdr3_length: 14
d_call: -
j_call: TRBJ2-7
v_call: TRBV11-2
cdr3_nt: TGTGCCAGCAGCTTCAATCAGGGGAGGTACGAGCAGTACTTC
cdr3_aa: CASSFNQGRYEQYF

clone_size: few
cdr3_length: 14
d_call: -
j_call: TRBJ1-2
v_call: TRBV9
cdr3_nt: TGTGCCAGCAGCGTAGGTGGGGTGGACTATGGCTACACCTTC
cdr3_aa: CASSVGGVDYGYTF

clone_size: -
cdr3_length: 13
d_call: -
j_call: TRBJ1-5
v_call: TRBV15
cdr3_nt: TGTGCCACCAGCAACCGGACGGGGGAGCCCCAGCATTTT
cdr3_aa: CATSNRTGEPQHF

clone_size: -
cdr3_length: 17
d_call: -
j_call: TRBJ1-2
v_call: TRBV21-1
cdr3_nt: TGTGCCAGCAGCAATGGGACAGGGGGCTTTCTAACGGATGGCTACACCTTC
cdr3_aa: CASSNGTGGFLTDGYTF

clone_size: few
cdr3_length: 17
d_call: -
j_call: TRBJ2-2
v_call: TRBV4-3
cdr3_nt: TGCGCCAGCAGCCAAGTGGTGACGGGAGCAAACACCGGGGAGCTGTTTTTT
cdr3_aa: CASSQVVTGANTGELFF

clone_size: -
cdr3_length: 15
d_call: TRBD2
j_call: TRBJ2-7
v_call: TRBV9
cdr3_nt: TGTGCCAGCAGCGTAGGACTAGCGGAGGTCTACGAGCAGTACTTC
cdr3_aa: CASSVGLAEVYEQYF

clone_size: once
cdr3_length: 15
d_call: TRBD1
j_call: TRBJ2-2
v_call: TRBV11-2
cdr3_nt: TGTGCCAGCAGCCCGAGGACAGGAACCACCGGGGAGCTGTTTTTT
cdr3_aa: CASSPRTGTTGELFF

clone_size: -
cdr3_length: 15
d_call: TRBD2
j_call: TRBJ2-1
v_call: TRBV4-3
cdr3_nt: TGCGCCAGCACTTTTTTCGCGGGAGAGGTCAATGAGCAGTTCTTC
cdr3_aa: CASTFFAGEVNEQFF

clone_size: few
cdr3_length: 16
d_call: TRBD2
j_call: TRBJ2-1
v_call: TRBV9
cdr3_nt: TGTGCCAGCAGCGCTTTAGCGGGGAGCTCCTACAATGAGCAGTTCTTC
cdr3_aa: CASSALAGSSYNEQFF

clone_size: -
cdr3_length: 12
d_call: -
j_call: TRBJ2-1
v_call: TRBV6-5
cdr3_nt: TGTGCCAGCAGTAACACACAGACTGAGCAGTTCTTC
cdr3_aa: CASSNTQTEQFF

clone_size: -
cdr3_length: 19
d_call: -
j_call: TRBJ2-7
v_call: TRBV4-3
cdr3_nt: TGCGCCAGCAGCCAAGAATACAGCCATTATGGTACTTATATCTACGAGCAGTACTTC
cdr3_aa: CASSQEYSHYGTYIYEQYF

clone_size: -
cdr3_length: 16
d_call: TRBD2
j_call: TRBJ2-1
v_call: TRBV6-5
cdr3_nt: TGTGCCAGCAGTTACTATGGGCTAGCGGGACAAAATGAGCAGTTCTTC
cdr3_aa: CASSYYGLAGQNEQFF

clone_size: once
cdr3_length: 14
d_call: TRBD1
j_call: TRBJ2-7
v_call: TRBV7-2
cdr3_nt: TGTGCCAGCAGCCAGGACAGGGCCTCCTACGAGCAGTACTTC
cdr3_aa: CASSQDRASYEQYF

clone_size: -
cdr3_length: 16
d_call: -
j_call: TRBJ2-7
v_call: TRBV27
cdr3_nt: TGTGCCAGCAGTTTACCCCGGACGGAGAACCTCTACGAGCAGTACTTC
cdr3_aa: CASSLPRTENLYEQYF